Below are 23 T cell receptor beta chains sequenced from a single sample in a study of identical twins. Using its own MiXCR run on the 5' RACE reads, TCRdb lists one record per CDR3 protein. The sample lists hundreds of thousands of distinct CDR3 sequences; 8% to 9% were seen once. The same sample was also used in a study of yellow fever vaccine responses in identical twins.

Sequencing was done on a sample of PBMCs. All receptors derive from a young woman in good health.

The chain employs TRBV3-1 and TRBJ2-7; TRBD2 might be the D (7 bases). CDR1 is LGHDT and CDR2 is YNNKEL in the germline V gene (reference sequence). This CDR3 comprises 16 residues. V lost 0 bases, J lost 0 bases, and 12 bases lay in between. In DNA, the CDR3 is TGTGCCAGCAGCCAAGATTGGGGGGGCCTCTCCTACGAGCAGTACTTC. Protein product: CASSQDWGGLSYEQYF.

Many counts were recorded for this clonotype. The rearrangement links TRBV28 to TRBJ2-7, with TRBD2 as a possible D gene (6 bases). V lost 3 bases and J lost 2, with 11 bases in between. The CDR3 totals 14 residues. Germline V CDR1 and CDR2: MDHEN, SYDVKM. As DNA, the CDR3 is TGTGCCAGCAGTTTTAGCGGAAGAACCTACGAGCAGTACTTC. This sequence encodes CASSFSGRTYEQYF.

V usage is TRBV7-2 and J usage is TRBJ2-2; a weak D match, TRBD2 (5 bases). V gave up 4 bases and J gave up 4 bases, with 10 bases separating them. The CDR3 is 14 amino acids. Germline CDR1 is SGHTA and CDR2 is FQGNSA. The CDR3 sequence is CASSYSVSTGELFF. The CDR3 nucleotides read TGTGCCAGCAGCTATAGCGTATCCACCGGGGAGCTGTTTTTT.

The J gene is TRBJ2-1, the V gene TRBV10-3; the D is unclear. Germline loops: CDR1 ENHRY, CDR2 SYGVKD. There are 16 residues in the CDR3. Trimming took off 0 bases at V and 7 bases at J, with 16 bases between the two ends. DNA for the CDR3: TGTGCCATCAGTGAGTCGGTTACCCTCCGCTGGAATGAGCAGTTCTTC. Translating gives CAISESVTLRWNEQFF.

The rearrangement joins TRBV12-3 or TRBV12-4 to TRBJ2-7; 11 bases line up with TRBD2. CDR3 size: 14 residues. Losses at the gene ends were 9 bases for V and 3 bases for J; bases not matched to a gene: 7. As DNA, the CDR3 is TGTGCCAGTAGCGGGAGGGCCCCTTACTACGAGCAGTACTTC. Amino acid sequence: CASSGRAPYYEQYF.

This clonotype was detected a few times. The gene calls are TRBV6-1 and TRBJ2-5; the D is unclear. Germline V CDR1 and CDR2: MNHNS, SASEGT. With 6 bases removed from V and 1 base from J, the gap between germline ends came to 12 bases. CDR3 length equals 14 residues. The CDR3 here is CASRHDSVQETQYF. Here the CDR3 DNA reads TGTGCCAGCAGACACGACTCAGTCCAAGAGACCCAGTACTTC.

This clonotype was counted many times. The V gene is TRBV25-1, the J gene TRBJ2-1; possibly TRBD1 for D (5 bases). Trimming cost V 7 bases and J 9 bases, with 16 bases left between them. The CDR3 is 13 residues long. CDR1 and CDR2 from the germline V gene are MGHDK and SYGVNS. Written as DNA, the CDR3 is TGTGCCAGCACGTCCCAGCCAAGGGGTGAGCAGTTCTTC. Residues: CASTSQPRGEQFF.

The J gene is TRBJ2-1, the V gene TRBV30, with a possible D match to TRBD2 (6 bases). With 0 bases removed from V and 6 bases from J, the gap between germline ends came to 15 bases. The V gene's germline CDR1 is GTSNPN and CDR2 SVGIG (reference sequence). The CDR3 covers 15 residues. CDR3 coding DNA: TGTGCCTGGAGTGTACGAAGAGCGGGTGGCAATGAGCAGTTCTTC. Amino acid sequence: CAWSVRRAGGNEQFF. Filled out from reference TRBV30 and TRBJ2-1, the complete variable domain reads SQTIHQWPATLVQPVGSPLSLECTVEGTSNPNLYWYRQAAGRGLQLLFYSVGIGQISSEVPQNLSASRPQDRQFILSSKKLLLSDSGFYLCAWSVRRAGGNEQFFGPGTRLTVL.

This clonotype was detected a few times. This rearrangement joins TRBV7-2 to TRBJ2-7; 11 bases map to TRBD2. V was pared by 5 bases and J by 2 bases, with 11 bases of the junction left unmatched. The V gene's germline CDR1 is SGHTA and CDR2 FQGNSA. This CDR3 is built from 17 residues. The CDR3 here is CASSPPPRLAGTYEQYF. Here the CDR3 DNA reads TGTGCCAGCAGCCCCCCCCCACGACTAGCGGGAACCTACGAGCAGTACTTC.

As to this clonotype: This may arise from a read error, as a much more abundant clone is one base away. CDR3 DNA sequence: TGTACCAGCTCGACGGGGGGCGCGGGGCAGCCCCAGCATTTT. This encodes CTSSTGGAGQPQHF. V and J are TRBV18 and TRBJ1-5; D might be TRBD1 (6 bases). Germline assignment: CDR1 KGHSH and CDR2 LQKENI. The CDR3 has 14 residues. The full variable domain, with the rest looked up from reference TRBV18 and TRBJ1-5, is NAGVMQNPRHLVRRRGQEARLRCSPMKGHSHVYWYRQLPEEGLKFMVYLQKENIIDESGMPKERFSAEFPKEGPSILRIQQVVRGDSAAYFCTSSTGGAGQPQHFGDGTRLSIL.

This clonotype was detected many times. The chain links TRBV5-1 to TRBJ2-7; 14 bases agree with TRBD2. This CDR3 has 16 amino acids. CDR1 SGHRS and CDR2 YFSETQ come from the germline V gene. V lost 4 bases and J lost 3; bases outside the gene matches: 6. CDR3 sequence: CASSPGTSGSFYEQYF. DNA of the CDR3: TGCGCCAGCAGCCCCGGGACTAGCGGGAGCTTCTACGAGCAGTACTTC. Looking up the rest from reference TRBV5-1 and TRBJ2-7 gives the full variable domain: KAGVTQTPRYLIKTRGQQVTLSCSPISGHRSVSWYQQTPGQGLQFLFEYFSETQRNKGNFPGRFSGRQFSNSRSEMNVSTLELGDSALYLCASSPGTSGSFYEQYFGPGTRLTVT.

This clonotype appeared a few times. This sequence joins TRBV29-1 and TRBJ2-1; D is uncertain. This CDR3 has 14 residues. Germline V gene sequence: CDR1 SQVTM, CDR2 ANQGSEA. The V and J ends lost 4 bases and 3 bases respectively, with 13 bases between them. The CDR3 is CSVGSSRFYNEQFF. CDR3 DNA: TGCAGCGTTGGTAGTAGCCGATTCTACAATGAGCAGTTCTTC.

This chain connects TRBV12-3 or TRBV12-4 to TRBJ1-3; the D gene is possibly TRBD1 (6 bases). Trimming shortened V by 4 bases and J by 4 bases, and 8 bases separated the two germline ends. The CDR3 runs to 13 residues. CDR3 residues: CASSWDNGNTIYF. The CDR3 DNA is TGTGCCAGCAGTTGGGACAACGGAAACACCATATATTTT.

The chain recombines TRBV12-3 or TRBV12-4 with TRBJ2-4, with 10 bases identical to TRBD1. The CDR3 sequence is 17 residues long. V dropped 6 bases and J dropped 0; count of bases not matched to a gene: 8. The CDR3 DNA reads TGTGCCAGCAGCGACACCCGGGACAGGGGAGCCAAAAACATTCAGTACTTC. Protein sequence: CASSDTRDRGAKNIQYF.

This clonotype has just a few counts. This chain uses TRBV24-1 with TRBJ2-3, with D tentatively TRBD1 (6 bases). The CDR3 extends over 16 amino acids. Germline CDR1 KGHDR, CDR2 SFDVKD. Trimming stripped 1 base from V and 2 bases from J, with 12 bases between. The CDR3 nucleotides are TGTGCCACCAGTGATTTCTCGGCAGGGGACACAGATACGCAGTATTTT. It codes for CATSDFSAGDTDTQYF.

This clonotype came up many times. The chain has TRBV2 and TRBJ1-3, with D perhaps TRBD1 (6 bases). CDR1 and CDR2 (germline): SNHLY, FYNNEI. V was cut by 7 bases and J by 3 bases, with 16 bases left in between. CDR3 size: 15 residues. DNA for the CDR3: TGTGCCAGCATCAGGGGCCAGGCTGTTGGAAACACCATATATTTT. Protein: CASIRGQAVGNTIYF.

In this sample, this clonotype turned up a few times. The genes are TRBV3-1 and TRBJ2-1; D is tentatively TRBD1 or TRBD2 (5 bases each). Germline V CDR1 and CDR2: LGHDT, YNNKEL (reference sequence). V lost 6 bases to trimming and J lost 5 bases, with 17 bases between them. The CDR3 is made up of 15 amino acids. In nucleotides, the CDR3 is TGTGCCAGCAGTTCTCCTCTCGGGGCGGACAATGAGCAGTTCTTC. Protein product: CASSSPLGADNEQFF.

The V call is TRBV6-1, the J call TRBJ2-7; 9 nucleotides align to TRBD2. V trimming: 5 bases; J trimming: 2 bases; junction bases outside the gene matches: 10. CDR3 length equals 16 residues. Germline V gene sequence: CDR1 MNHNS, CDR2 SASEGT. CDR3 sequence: CASSPQGLAKTYEQYF. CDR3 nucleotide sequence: TGTGCCAGCAGTCCCCAAGGACTAGCGAAAACCTACGAGCAGTACTTC.

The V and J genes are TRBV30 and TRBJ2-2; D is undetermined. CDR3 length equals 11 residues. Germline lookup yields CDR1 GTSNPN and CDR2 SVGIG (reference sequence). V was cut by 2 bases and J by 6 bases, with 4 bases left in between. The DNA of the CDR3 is TGTGCCTGGAGTCCCCCCGGGGAGCTGTTTTTT. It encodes CAWSPPGELFF.

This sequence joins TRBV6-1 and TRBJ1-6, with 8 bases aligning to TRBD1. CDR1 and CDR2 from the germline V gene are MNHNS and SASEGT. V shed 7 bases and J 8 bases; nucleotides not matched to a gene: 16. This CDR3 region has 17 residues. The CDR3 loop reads CASKGGPGDRPYSPLHF. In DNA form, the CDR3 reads TGTGCCAGCAAGGGGGGGCCGGGGGACAGGCCCTATTCACCCCTCCACTTT.

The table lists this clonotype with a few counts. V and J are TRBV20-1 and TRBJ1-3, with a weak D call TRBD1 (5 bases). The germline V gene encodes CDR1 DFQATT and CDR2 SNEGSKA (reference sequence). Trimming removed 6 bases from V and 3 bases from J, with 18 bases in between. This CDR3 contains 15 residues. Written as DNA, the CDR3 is TGCAGTGCCAAACCGCAGGGTCTGGGTGGAAACACCATATATTTT. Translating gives CSAKPQGLGGNTIYF.

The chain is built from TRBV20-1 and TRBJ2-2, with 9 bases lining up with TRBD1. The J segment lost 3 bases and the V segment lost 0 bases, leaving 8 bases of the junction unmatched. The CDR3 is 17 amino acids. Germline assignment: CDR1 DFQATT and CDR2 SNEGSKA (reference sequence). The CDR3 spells CSARERDRDPDTGELFF. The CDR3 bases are TGCAGTGCTAGAGAAAGGGACAGGGACCCCGACACCGGGGAGCTGTTTTTT.

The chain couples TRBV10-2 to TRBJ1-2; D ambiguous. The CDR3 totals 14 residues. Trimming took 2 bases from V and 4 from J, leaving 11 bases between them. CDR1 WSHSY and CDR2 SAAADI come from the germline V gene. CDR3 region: CASSEADNLYGYTF. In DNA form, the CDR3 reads TGCGCCAGCAGTGAGGCAGACAACCTCTATGGCTACACCTTC.